The 23 T cell receptor beta chains below were found in one sample sequenced in a study of cytomegalovirus exposure and HLA in healthy donors. Primers: 60 Vbeta forward and 13 Jbeta reverse. Here immunoSEQ multiplex PCR was the method, and the copy in TCRdb shows in-frame clones only, minus some. Among approximately 160,000 clones listed, roughly four fifths were seen once. Sequencing input: PBMCs. The receptor source for this set is a woman under 30 in good health and CMV-seronegative.

This chain connects TRBV6-6 to TRBJ2-7; a possible D gene is TRBD1 (6 bases). The CDR3 is made up of 15 amino acids. In germline, CDR1 is MNHNY, CDR2 SVGAGI (reference sequence). Trimming shortened V by 6 bases and J by 0 bases, and 15 bases separated the two germline ends. CDR3 residues: CASRPTGLYSYEQYF. The DNA for the CDR3 is TGTGCCAGCAGGCCGACAGGCCTCTACTCCTACGAGCAGTACTTC.

The chain recombines TRBV25-1 with TRBJ2-5; perhaps TRBD1 as D (6 bases). V gave up 2 bases and J gave up 4 bases, with 8 bases separating them. The CDR3 extends over 13 amino acids. Germline values: CDR1 MGHDK, CDR2 SYGVNS. This chain's CDR3 is CASSEQGRETQYF. The DNA of the CDR3 is TGTGCCAGCAGTGAACAGGGGAGAGAGACCCAGTACTTC. Variable domain in full (rest from reference TRBV25-1 and TRBJ2-5): EADIYQTPRYLVIGTGKKITLECSQTMGHDKMYWYQQDPGMELHLIHYSYGVNSTEKGDLSSESTVSRIRTEHFPLTLESARPSHTSQYLCASSEQGRETQYFGPGTRLLVL.

The sample holds one count of this clone. The gene calls are TRBV29-1 and TRBJ1-2; maybe TRBD1 (6 bases). There are 14 residues in the CDR3. Germline V lookup: CDR1 SQVTM, CDR2 ANQGSEA. Trimming left V 3 bases short and J 4 bases short, with 15 bases between. CDR3 amino acids: CSVETRDRRYGYTF. The CDR3 DNA reads TGCAGCGTTGAGACCCGAGACAGGCGCTATGGCTACACCTTC.

The genes are TRBV18 and TRBJ2-5; D gene uncertain. Trimming shortened V by 0 bases and J by 2 bases, and 7 bases separated the two germline ends. This CDR3 spans 14 amino acids. Germline lookup yields CDR1 KGHSH and CDR2 LQKENI. CDR3 nucleotide sequence: TGTGCCAGCTCACCACCGTCGCGGCAAGAGACCCAGTACTTC. Its translation is CASSPPSRQETQYF.

This clone was counted between two and nine times. The chain uses TRBV19 and TRBJ1-5; 8 bases align to TRBD1. The germline V gene has CDR1 LNHDA and CDR2 SQIVND (reference sequence). The CDR3 extends over 16 amino acids. Trimming at V came to 6 bases and at J to 6 bases, leaving 13 bases not matched to a gene. CDR3 sequence reads: CASRKTLTGDAQPQHF. The CDR3 coding sequence is TGTGCCAGTAGGAAGACATTGACAGGGGACGCTCAGCCCCAGCATTTT.

The J gene is TRBJ2-7, the V gene TRBV11-2; 7 bases fit TRBD2. Germline V gene data show CDR1 as SGHAT and CDR2 as FQNNGV. V dropped 4 bases and J dropped 4; count of bases not matched to a gene: 7. The CDR3 has 14 residues. The CDR3 reads CASSSRGDGYEQYF. CDR3 in DNA: TGTGCCAGCAGCTCCCGGGGGGACGGGTACGAGCAGTACTTC.

The rearrangement links TRBV29-1 to TRBJ1-3; the match to TRBD1 covers 7 bases. CDR3 length equals 16 residues. V lost 6 bases to trimming and J lost 4 bases; unmatched junction nucleotides: 15. Germline assignment: CDR1 SQVTM and CDR2 ANQGSEA. The CDR3 DNA reads TGCAGCGTGGTACGGATAGGGGGCGCGGGAGGAAACACCATATATTTT. Protein: CSVVRIGGAGGNTIYF.

V gene TRBV28 combines with J gene TRBJ1-1, with D perhaps matching TRBD1 (5 bases). The germline V and J ends were trimmed by 4 bases and 4 bases, with 19 bases remaining between them. The germline V gene encodes CDR1 MDHEN and CDR2 SYDVKM. This CDR3 is 16 amino acids long. CDR3 sequence reads: CASSSFASGGTTEAFF. The CDR3 DNA reads TGTGCCAGCAGTTCATTTGCCTCCGGGGGAACCACTGAAGCTTTCTTT.

The table lists this clone with a few counts. CDR3 amino acids: CASSFLSGYTF. The CDR3 DNA sequence: TGTGCCAGCAGCTTCCTGTCCGGCTACACCTTC. The chain has TRBV5-4 and TRBJ1-2, with D unresolved. V dropped 2 bases and J dropped 8 bases, with 7 bases sitting between them. The CDR3 covers 11 residues. Per germline, CDR1 SGHNT and CDR2 YYREEE (reference sequence).

This clone showed up just once. This chain connects TRBV5-5 to TRBJ1-6; no reliable D call. This CDR3 is built from 13 residues. The ends were cut back, 1 base at V and 5 bases at J, with 4 bases in the middle. From germline, CDR1 is SGHKS and CDR2 YYEKEE (reference sequence). CDR3 loop: CASSLTDNSPLHF. CDR3 nucleotides: TGTGCCAGCAGCTTGACGGATAATTCACCCCTCCACTTT.

The rearrangement joins TRBV5-1 to TRBJ2-5, with D possibly being TRBD1 (6 bases). The ends were cut back, 4 bases at V and 2 bases at J, with 15 bases in the middle. This CDR3 has 15 residues. Germline loops: CDR1 SGHRS, CDR2 YFSETQ. DNA for the CDR3: TGCGCCAGCAGCCCCGGACAGCTATTGCAAGAGACCCAGTACTTC. This sequence encodes CASSPGQLLQETQYF.

This clone was found a few times. The genes are TRBV19 and TRBJ1-2; D not certain. The germline gives CDR1 LNHDA, CDR2 SQIVND (reference sequence). This CDR3 has 13 residues. The V gene lost 6 bases and the J gene lost 1 base, with 9 bases spanning the gap. As DNA, the CDR3 is TGTGCCAGTAGCCGAGATTTTAACTATGGCTACACCTTC. Encoded protein: CASSRDFNYGYTF. Full variable domain (remainder filled in from reference TRBV19 and TRBJ1-2): DGGITQSPKYLFRKEGQNVTLSCEQNLNHDAMYWYRQDPGQGLRLIYYSQIVNDFQKGDIAEGYSVSREKKESFPLTVTSAQKNPTAFYLCASSRDFNYGYTFGSGTRLTVV.

This clone was observed a single time. The chain recombines TRBV19 with TRBJ2-2; D might be TRBD2 (6 bases). Germline-derived CDR1 and CDR2 are LNHDA and SQIVND (reference sequence). The V gene lost 7 bases and the J gene lost 5 bases, with 8 bases spanning the gap. The CDR3 length is 12 residues. This CDR3 is CASTGTTGELFF. Written as DNA, the CDR3 is TGTGCCAGTACCGGGACTACCGGGGAGCTGTTTTTT.

The chain links TRBV7-8 to TRBJ1-5, with TRBD1 matching 8 bases. The CDR3 sequence is 16 residues long. Germline CDR1 SGHVS, CDR2 FQNEAQ. V was clipped by 5 bases and J by 2 bases; unmatched bases: 8. Here the CDR3 reads CASSPRQGSGNQPQHF. The CDR3 DNA is TGTGCCAGCAGCCCCCGACAGGGGTCGGGCAATCAGCCCCAGCATTTT. The complete variable domain, with remaining parts taken from reference TRBV7-8 and TRBJ1-5, reads GAGVSQSPRYKVAKRGQDVALRCDPISGHVSLFWYQQALGQGPEFLTYFQNEAQLDKSGLPSDRFFAERPEGSVSTLKIQRTQQEDSAVYLCASSPRQGSGNQPQHFGDGTRLSIL.

The genes are TRBV28 and TRBJ1-4; 9 bases fit TRBD1. CDR1 and CDR2 (germline): MDHEN, SYDVKM. The CDR3 sequence is 14 residues long. Losses at the gene ends were 7 bases for V and 7 bases for J; bases not matched to a gene: 7. The CDR3 sequence is CASIPGQGGEKLFF. The CDR3 DNA is TGTGCCAGCATCCCGGGACAGGGAGGTGAAAAACTGTTTTTT.

This chain joins TRBV2 and TRBJ1-1; D might be TRBD1 (6 bases). CDR3 size: 15 residues. Between the trimmed V and J ends, which lost 6 bases and 0 bases, there was a span of 14 bases. Germline lookup yields CDR1 SNHLY and CDR2 FYNNEI. Here the CDR3 reads CASREYGGLNTEAFF. Written as DNA, the CDR3 is TGTGCCAGCAGGGAATATGGGGGCCTGAACACTGAAGCTTTCTTT.

This clone was counted a few times. The chain employs TRBV9 and TRBJ2-2, with 9 bases identical to TRBD1. The germline CDR1 and CDR2 sequences are SGDLS and YYNGEE. V lost 0 bases, J lost 5 bases, and 8 bases stayed unmatched. The CDR3 covers 17 residues. CDR3 nucleotide sequence: TGTGCCAGCAGCGTAGCGGGGGGACAGGGTGGGACCGGGGAGCTGTTTTTT. This sequence encodes CASSVAGGQGGTGELFF.

The chain combines TRBV9 with TRBJ2-3, with 7 bases that match TRBD2. Germline V gene sequence: CDR1 SGDLS, CDR2 YYNGEE. V trimming: 0 bases; J trimming: 0 bases; junction bases outside the gene matches: 10. The CDR3 extends over 18 amino acids. CDR3 amino acids: CASSVDGGASGSTDTQYF. The CDR3 nucleotides are TGTGCCAGCAGCGTAGATGGTGGGGCTAGCGGTAGCACAGATACGCAGTATTTT.

The gene calls are TRBV19 and TRBJ1-5; possibly TRBD1 for D (6 bases). The V gene lost 4 bases and the J gene lost 4 bases, with 14 bases spanning the gap. The CDR3 totals 15 residues. Germline V gives CDR1 LNHDA, CDR2 SQIVND (reference sequence). Here the CDR3 DNA reads TGTGCCAGTAGTAAGGGGACACTGGGGAATCAGCCCCAGCATTTT. This codes for CASSKGTLGNQPQHF.

This clone was seen only once. The chain combines TRBV5-6 with TRBJ2-7, with D uncertain. V was shortened by 4 bases and J by 2 bases, with 13 bases between the two germline ends. Looked up from germline, CDR1 is SGHDT and CDR2 is YYEEEE. The CDR3 contains 14 residues. CDR3 residues: CASSLYSLAYEQYF. CDR3 nucleotide sequence: TGTGCCAGCAGCCTTTACAGTCTCGCCTACGAGCAGTACTTC.

V gene TRBV15 combines with J gene TRBJ1-1; a possible D gene is TRBD1 (6 bases). V was shortened by 1 base and J by 4 bases, with 13 bases between the two germline ends. Germline loops: CDR1 LNHNV, CDR2 YYDKDF (reference sequence). The CDR3 is made up of 15 amino acids. The CDR3 sequence: CATSRGGRGGTEAFF. The DNA for the CDR3 is TGTGCCACCAGCAGAGGGGGTAGGGGGGGCACTGAAGCTTTCTTT.

This clone was counted between two and nine times. The chain recombines TRBV7-9 with TRBJ2-3; 7 bases fit TRBD2. V dropped 5 bases and J dropped 4; count of bases not matched to a gene: 9. The CDR3 sequence is 15 residues long. The germline CDR1 and CDR2 sequences are SEHNR and FQNEAQ (reference sequence). CDR3: CASSPGGSNSDTQYF. CDR3 DNA sequence: TGTGCCAGCAGCCCCGGCGGGAGTAATTCAGATACGCAGTATTTT.

This clone was seen a single time. This rearrangement joins TRBV5-1 to TRBJ1-2; D ambiguous. The V end lost 0 bases, the J end lost 4 bases, and 13 bases lay between the germline ends. Germline V CDR1 and CDR2: SGHRS, YFSETQ. The CDR3 length is 15 residues. The DNA of the CDR3 is TGCGCCAGCAGCTTGGAGCCGGGATATGTCTATGGCTACACCTTC. Residues: CASSLEPGYVYGYTF.